A selection of T cell receptor beta chains follows, all from one sample in a study of blood T cell repertoires in COVID-19. Method: immunoSEQ multiplex PCR; TCRdb's copy keeps in-frame clones and lacks some. The table lists 11,000 to 15,000 clones, approximately 90% of them singletons. Specimen: peripheral blood. Receptors were obtained from a human donor in a cohort sampled during active COVID-19. Each CDR3 is given with its conserved first and last residue. The D gene is left open where the match is weak. Only part of the rows carry a size: once, few, many, or a class if the clone is expanded.

J: TRBJ2-3; D: -; size: -; V: TRBV27; DNA: TGTGCCAGCAGTTCCAGGCCCATCACAGATACGCAGTATTTT; CDR3: CASSSRPITDTQYF
J: TRBJ2-7; D: TRBD2; size: -; V: TRBV5-6; DNA: TGTGCCAGCGCACTGACTGGGACTAGCTCCTACGAGCAGTACTTC; CDR3: CASALTGTSSYEQYF
J: TRBJ1-5; D: -; size: -; V: TRBV27; DNA: TGTGCCAGCAGTTTAAACAGGGCCCAATCGGCCCAGCATTTT; CDR3: CASSLNRAQSAQHF
J: TRBJ2-5; D: TRBD1; size: -; V: TRBV11-2; DNA: TGTGCCAGCAGCTATTCCGGGACAGGAAAATCAGAGACCCAGTACTTC; CDR3: CASSYSGTGKSETQYF
J: TRBJ2-7; D: TRBD2; size: -; V: TRBV28; DNA: TGTGCCAGCAGCCCCTGGACTAGCCCTTACGAGCAGTACTTC; CDR3: CASSPWTSPYEQYF
J: TRBJ2-1; D: -; size: -; V: TRBV9; DNA: TGTGCCAGCAGCGTAAACTCTAACAATGAGCAGTTCTTC; CDR3: CASSVNSNNEQFF
J: TRBJ2-1; D: TRBD2; size: few; V: TRBV7-2; DNA: TGTGCCAGCAGGTCAAACCCGACTAGCGGGCTAAACAATGAGCAGTTCTTC; CDR3: CASRSNPTSGLNNEQFF
J: TRBJ2-1; D: TRBD1; size: -; V: TRBV28; DNA: TGTGCCAGCAGTTTTCTTTATGGAGGGACAGGGGATGAGCAGTTCTTC; CDR3: CASSFLYGGTGDEQFF
J: TRBJ1-2; D: -; size: once; V: TRBV19; DNA: TGTGCCAGTGGGGCACAGGACCCGTACCCCCTTGGCTACACCTTC; CDR3: CASGAQDPYPLGYTF
J: TRBJ2-7; D: TRBD1; size: -; V: TRBV6-5; DNA: TGTGCCATCGGGACAGGGGTCTACGAGCAGTACTTC; CDR3: CAIGTGVYEQYF
J: TRBJ1-6; D: TRBD1; size: -; V: TRBV28; DNA: TGTGCCAGCAGTTTCTATTCGGGGACAGGGGGCAACTCACCCCTCCACTTT; CDR3: CASSFYSGTGGNSPLHF
J: TRBJ2-7; D: TRBD2; size: -; V: TRBV2; DNA: TGTGCCCGGGGGACTACCGCCTACGAGCAGTACTTC; CDR3: CARGTTAYEQYF
J: TRBJ1-6; D: -; size: once; V: TRBV28; DNA: TGTGCCAGCAGTAAAAAGGGCGCCGGGAATAATTCACCCCTCCACTTT; CDR3: CASSKKGAGNNSPLHF
J: TRBJ2-4; D: -; size: -; V: TRBV10-3; DNA: TGTGCCATCAGTGAGTCACTACTAGCCAAAAACATTCAGTACTTC; CDR3: CAISESLLAKNIQYF